A single sample is the source of the 12 T cell receptor beta chains below, sequenced in a study of technical replicates of blood from a few donors. Clones were sequenced by immunoSEQ multiplex PCR, and TCRdb holds only the in-frame ones, with some missing. This table has 75,000 to 90,000 clones, around 95% appearing once. The specimen was T cells isolated from PBMCs. These TCRs come from a human donor in good health.

The chain uses TRBV13 and TRBJ1-2, with 8 bases aligning to TRBD1. This CDR3 has 14 residues. Germline trimming cut 4 bases from V and 8 bases from J; bases unmatched to any gene: 9. The germline V gene has CDR1 PRHDT and CDR2 FYEKMQ (reference sequence). The CDR3 sequence is CASSSQDREEGYTF. Written as DNA, the CDR3 is TGTGCCAGCAGCTCGCAGGACAGGGAAGAAGGCTACACCTTC.

This clone was seen only a few times. The gene calls are TRBV5-1 and TRBJ1-1; 7 bases fit TRBD1. This CDR3 is built from 14 residues. With 1 base clipped from V and 1 base from J, the junction kept 1 base outside the gene matches. Germline V gives CDR1 SGHRS, CDR2 YFSETQ. The CDR3 bases are TGCGCCAGCAGCTTGAGGACAGGGAACACTGAAGCTTTCTTT. This codes for CASSLRTGNTEAFF.

V is TRBV14 and J is TRBJ2-7; TRBD1 might be the D (6 bases). This CDR3 has 16 amino acids. V lost 5 bases and J 1 base, leaving 18 bases between the germline ends. Germline V gives CDR1 SGHDN, CDR2 FVKESK. This chain's CDR3 is CASSILGRQASYEQYF. CDR3 nucleotides: TGTGCCAGCAGCATCCTCGGAAGACAGGCTTCCTACGAGCAGTACTTC.

This clone was counted between two and nine times. This chain uses TRBV13 with TRBJ1-5, with D possibly matching TRBD1 (6 bases). Germline values: CDR1 PRHDT, CDR2 FYEKMQ (reference sequence). The CDR3 has 14 amino acids. V dropped 7 bases and J dropped 4 bases, with 14 bases sitting between them. The CDR3 bases are TGTGCCAGCACCCTGGGGACATCTAATCAGCCCCAGCATTTT. Its translation: CASTLGTSNQPQHF.

This clone has just one count. This rearrangement joins TRBV27 to TRBJ2-7; D perhaps matches TRBD2 (6 bases). Trimming removed 6 bases at V and 5 bases at J, with 11 bases between. Germline CDR1 is MNHEY and CDR2 is SMNVEV (reference sequence). This CDR3 spans 12 amino acids. The CDR3 coding sequence is TGTGCCAGCAGCCCCGGGAGCCACGAGCAGTACTTC. Amino acids: CASSPGSHEQYF.

This rearrangement joins TRBV4-3 to TRBJ1-3, with D maybe TRBD1 (6 bases). CDR1 is LGHNA, CDR2 YSLEER, per germline. V lost 0 bases, J lost 4 bases, and 10 bases lay in between. This CDR3 comprises 15 residues. CDR3 nucleotide sequence: TGCGCCAGCAGCCAAGACAGGGGTTCAGGAAACACCATATATTTT. It encodes CASSQDRGSGNTIYF.

This chain joins TRBV19 and TRBJ1-1; D unresolved. CDR1 and CDR2 (germline): LNHDA, SQIVND (reference sequence). Trimming left V 6 bases short and J 4 bases short, with 12 bases between. This CDR3 has 13 residues. Here the CDR3 reads CASSLTSTTEAFF. DNA of the CDR3: TGTGCCAGTAGCCTTACTAGTACCACTGAAGCTTTCTTT.

The chain is built from TRBV6-5 and TRBJ1-2; 8 bases map to TRBD1. Per the germline V gene, CDR1 is MNHEY and CDR2 is SVGAGI. V shed 0 bases and J 3 bases; nucleotides not matched to a gene: 3. This CDR3 is 15 amino acids long. This CDR3 reads CASSYSAGGHYGYTF. The CDR3 DNA reads as TGTGCCAGCAGTTACTCTGCAGGGGGCCACTATGGCTACACCTTC.

The chain employs TRBV29-1 and TRBJ1-4; TRBD1 matches 7 bases. This CDR3 comprises 13 residues. J was trimmed by 5 bases and V by 5 bases; bases with no gene match: 5. The germline V gene encodes CDR1 SQVTM and CDR2 ANQGSEA. The CDR3 DNA follows: TGCAGCGTTTCCGGGACAGAAAATGAAAAACTGTTTTTT. Amino acid sequence: CSVSGTENEKLFF.

J is TRBJ2-1 and V is TRBV30; TRBD1 matches 8 bases. Germline V gives CDR1 GTSNPN, CDR2 SVGIG (reference sequence). The length of the CDR3 is 14 residues. Unmatched junction bases numbered 8, after V lost 0 bases and J lost 10 bases. The CDR3 is CAWSVFQGAYEQFF. The CDR3 nucleotides read TGTGCCTGGAGTGTGTTTCAGGGGGCGTACGAGCAGTTCTTC.

This chain uses TRBV13 with TRBJ1-2; D perhaps matches TRBD1 (5 bases). CDR3 size: 13 residues. Germline-derived CDR1 and CDR2 are PRHDT and FYEKMQ (reference sequence). The germline V and J ends were trimmed by 2 bases and 1 base, with 5 bases remaining between them. For the CDR3, the DNA is TGTGCCAGCAGCTTACAGGGTAACTATGGCTACACCTTC. This gives the protein CASSLQGNYGYTF.

This chain joins TRBV27 and TRBJ1-1, with D tentatively TRBD1 (5 bases). Germline-derived CDR1 and CDR2 are MNHEY and SMNVEV (reference sequence). The CDR3 has 13 amino acids. Trimming took 9 bases from V and 1 from J, leaving 12 bases between them. The CDR3 loop is CASFQQANTEAFF. The CDR3 DNA reads as TGTGCCAGTTTCCAACAGGCGAACACTGAAGCTTTCTTT.